A selection of T cell receptor beta chains follows, all from one sample in a study of cytomegalovirus exposure and HLA in healthy donors. The data were produced by immunoSEQ multiplex PCR, yet TCRdb's version contains in-frame clones alone and is incomplete. The profile shows roughly 150,000 clones, approximately 88% of them singletons. The sequenced sample consisted of PBMCs. The source of these receptors is a man younger than 40 in good health and CMV-seropositive. Each CDR3 is given without its conserved first and last residue.

J | V | CDR3
TRBJ2-3 | TRBV5-1 | ASSLASQPHTDTQY
TRBJ2-1 | TRBV28 | ASSSPGLAGGHNEQF
TRBJ2-5 | TRBV5-1 | ASSFSVAGALETQY
TRBJ2-1 | TRBV27 | ASSLAAPRINEQF
TRBJ2-7 | TRBV7-2 | ASSLSYEQY
TRBJ2-5 | TRBV9 | ASSVRTGAETQY
TRBJ2-7 | TRBV5-1 | ASSYSETVYEQY
TRBJ2-7 | TRBV6-6 | ASSPGTSNEQY
TRBJ2-1 | TRBV20-1 | SARRSNEQF
TRBJ1-4 | TRBV28 | ASSHASRDSLATNEKLF
TRBJ1-1 | TRBV4-3 | ASSQDGGDTEAF
TRBJ1-6 | TRBV7-9 | ASSLGDYNSPLH
TRBJ1-1 | TRBV28 | AAQGATRVSF
TRBJ2-5 | TRBV28 | ASSPPEGAETQY
TRBJ1-2 | TRBV7-2 | ASSFTGYGYT
TRBJ1-2 | TRBV5-4 | ASSLEARGGYGYT
TRBJ2-3 | TRBV18 | ASSPTSTDTQY
TRBJ2-1 | TRBV11-2 | ASSLRGGYNEQF
TRBJ1-1 | TRBV6-1 | ASAIGRGNTEAF
TRBJ2-2 | TRBV6-5 | ASSPQFQRNRELF
TRBJ2-1 | TRBV20-1 | SAEGHNEQF
TRBJ2-5 | TRBV19 | ASSRGRAQY
TRBJ2-1 | TRBV18 | ASSPGLAGAGNEQF
TRBJ2-3 | TRBV2 | ASSPGSGQGDTQY
TRBJ1-2 | TRBV9 | ASSGRDYGYT
TRBJ1-3 | TRBV7-9 | ASSLGQGLLGNTIY